This T cell receptor (beta chain) was identified in a study of PD-1 blockade in classical Hodgkin lymphoma. The study's findings and limits: CD4+ but not CD8+ TCR diversity rose significantly by C4D1. Individuals initiating nivolumab under 1 year after ASCT were excluded.

This CDR3 is 16 amino acids long. The V gene's germline CDR1 is MNHEY and CDR2 SVGAGI. Trimming took 0 bases from V and 4 from J, leaving 13 bases between them. Here immunoSEQ multiplex PCR was the method, and the copy in TCRdb shows in-frame clones only, minus some. The sample holds tens of thousands of clones; roughly 90% are singletons and the top ten take 20% to 25%. Notes on this clone: The antigen is undetermined.

In every patient, relapse followed autologous stem cell transplantation, while exposure to brentuximab vedotin differed. This receptor was taken from a human donor with classical Hodgkin lymphoma. The sequencing used peripheral blood mononuclear cells (PBMCs), collected at baseline. The chain has TRBV6-5 and TRBJ2-1; D gene uncertain. The CDR3 DNA sequence: TGTGCCAGCAGTTACTCGTTGGGGAATCTATACAATGAGCAGTTCTTC. Encoded protein: CASSYSLGNLYNEQFF.